This T cell receptor (beta chain) was captured in a study of T cells in Graves' hyperthyroidism and ophthalmopathy. The CDR3 sequence is 17 residues long. Trimming removed 4 bases from V and 0 bases from J, with 14 bases in between. Germline loops: CDR1 SGDLS, CDR2 YYNGEE. This clonotype has at least ten counts. Amplified TCR beta CDR3 regions came from RNA transcripts. RT-PCR in the first round (using the HTBI primer set) targeted the TCR CDR3. MiXCR was run by TCRdb on the multiplex PCR reads, yielding one entry per CDR3 protein. The data show more than 500,000 distinct CDR3 sequences, with 46% seen just once and 19% held by the top ten. Investigators excluded patients with uncontrolled infection, other autoimmune disease, pregnancy or lactation.

The gene calls are TRBV9 and TRBJ2-6, with D maybe TRBD1 (5 bases). The origin of this receptor is an adult woman with Graves' disease, either hyperthyroidism or ophthalmopathy (not recorded which). Sequencing used peripheral blood or thyroid tissue (not recorded which). CDR3 amino acids: CASSNRQYHSGANVLTF. The CDR3 DNA follows: TGTGCCAGCAGCAACCGACAGTACCACTCTGGGGCCAACGTCCTGACTTTC.